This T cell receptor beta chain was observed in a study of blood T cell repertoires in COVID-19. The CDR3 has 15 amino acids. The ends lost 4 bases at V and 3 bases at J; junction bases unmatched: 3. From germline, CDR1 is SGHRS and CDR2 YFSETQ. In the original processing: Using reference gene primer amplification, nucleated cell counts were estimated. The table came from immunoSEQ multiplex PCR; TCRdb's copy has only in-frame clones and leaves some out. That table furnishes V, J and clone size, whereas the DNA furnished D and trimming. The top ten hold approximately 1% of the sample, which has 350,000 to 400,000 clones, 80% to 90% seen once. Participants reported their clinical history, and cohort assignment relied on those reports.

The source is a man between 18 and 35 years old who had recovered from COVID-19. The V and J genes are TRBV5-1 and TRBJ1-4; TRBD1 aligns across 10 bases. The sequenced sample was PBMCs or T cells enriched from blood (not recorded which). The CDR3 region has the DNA TGCGCCAGCAGCACAGGACAGGGGGCTAATGAAAAACTGTTTTTT. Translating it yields CASSTGQGANEKLFF.